This T cell receptor (beta chain) was retrieved from a study of Japanese encephalitis immunity and Zika vaccine responses. Study-wide background: Predicted epitopes under 50 nM were chosen as overlapping ZIKV 15-mers.

In its sample, this clonotype is large. V was trimmed by 3 bases and J by 1 base, leaving 10 bases between them. Germline V gene data show CDR1 as SQVTM and CDR2 as ANQGSEA. This CDR3 spans 13 amino acids. A single record per CDR3 protein comes from TCRdb applying MiXCR to the 5' RACE reads. The sample records about 150 distinct CDR3 sequences, 3.7% being singletons. Study results and limitations: CD8 T cell responses to ZIKV peptide pools were very low.

PBMCs were CFSE-labeled and cultured for more than 5 days with peptide pools at roughly 1 ug/mL each. The specimen comprised antigen-activated CD8+ T cells from blood, cultured, sampled during a Zika inactivated vaccine study. This chain uses TRBV29-1 with TRBJ2-7; D unclear. The sequence derives from an adult woman who received an inactivated Zika virus vaccine. CDR3 sequence reads: CSVEDGLSYEQYF. The CDR3 DNA sequence: TGCAGCGTTGAGGACGGCCTATCCTACGAGCAGTACTTC.